Listed below are T cell receptor beta chains from one sample, sequenced in a study of T cells of healthy individuals. In TCRdb, the 5' RACE reads were re-called with MiXCR into one record per CDR3 protein. The sample lists about 100,000 distinct CDR3 sequences, approximately 15% occurring once. The source of these receptors is a human donor in good health. Both conserved end residues are trimmed from each CDR3.

j_call v_call cdr3_aa
TRBJ2-2 TRBV20-1 SAARGPITGELF
TRBJ2-1 TRBV4-2 ASSQEGGGAPYNEQF
TRBJ1-1 TRBV6-2/TRBV6-3 ASTRGGLGTEAF
TRBJ1-1 TRBV6-6 ASNRRDTEAF
TRBJ1-6 TRBV30 AWSLGTPTSPLH
TRBJ2-3 TRBV5-4 ASSPSAGRGTDTQY
TRBJ2-4 TRBV12-3/TRBV12-4 ASSLFAKNIQY
TRBJ2-7 TRBV7-9 ASSLGSGRRYEQY
TRBJ2-3 TRBV20-1 SAISGGADTQY
TRBJ2-7 TRBV6-5 ASFTSGRDSLQQY
TRBJ1-6 TRBV5-5 ASSRERGLNSPLH
TRBJ2-7 TRBV6-6 ASRGGGYEQY
TRBJ2-1 TRBV19 ASSFSAGGPNEQF
TRBJ2-7 TRBV20-1 SAREGEGAYEQY
TRBJ1-5 TRBV20-1 SARVGAAHQPQH
TRBJ2-5 TRBV20-1 SATAGTGAQETQY
TRBJ1-2 TRBV27 ASVEGGGYGYT
TRBJ1-2 TRBV2 ASRGYT
TRBJ1-2 TRBV13 ASRRAGSDYGYT
TRBJ2-7 TRBV7-2 ASSPWTSGSYEQY
TRBJ2-7 TRBV15 ATSRSLLGGSLNEQY
TRBJ2-7 TRBV4-1 ASSHPGRTYEQY
TRBJ1-5 TRBV7-9 ASSLEGQPQH
TRBJ1-5 TRBV20-1 SARDRTGGWQPQH
TRBJ1-2 TRBV6-6 ASRDRFYT
TRBJ1-5 TRBV6-5 ASSRGTGDQPQH
TRBJ1-4 TRBV7-8 ASSWGTGGGEKLF
TRBJ2-5 TRBV20-1 SARGAVEETQY
TRBJ1-1 TRBV20-1 SARGRTYTEAF
TRBJ1-4 TRBV5-1 ASHGGTGEHEKLF
TRBJ2-7 TRBV6-2/TRBV6-3 ASNPRNYRETYEQY
TRBJ2-1 TRBV20-1 SARDVRAGESYNEQF
TRBJ2-3 TRBV7-2 ASSSRGGRVTDTQY
TRBJ1-6 TRBV7-9 ASSQTEPGSPLH
TRBJ1-6 TRBV6-6 ASRPGHHNSPLH
TRBJ1-5 TRBV7-6 ASSSLTGDQPQH
TRBJ2-7 TRBV6-2/TRBV6-3 ASGGGQSSYEQY
TRBJ2-7 TRBV9 ASSDNEYEQY
TRBJ1-6 TRBV2 ASGDFNSPLH
TRBJ2-7 TRBV4-1 ASSLTGGSSYEQY
TRBJ1-1 TRBV6-5 ASSEITDSDRNTEAF